This TCR beta chain was sequenced in a study of T cell responses to AZD1222 COVID-19 vaccine. Overall study findings and caveats: A rise in Spike-specific TCR breadth and depth followed two AZD1222 doses.

Per the germline V gene, CDR1 is LGHDT and CDR2 is YNNKEL (reference sequence). CDR3 size: 12 residues. V lost 3 bases to trimming and J lost 12 bases, with 15 bases between them. Regarding this clone: The antigen is unknown.

Libraries were prepared by immunoSEQ multiplex PCR; TCRdb keeps only in-frame clonotypes and omits some of them. This table has roughly 100,000 clones, over 75% appearing once. This TCR was sampled from an adult in good health. The J gene is TRBJ2-7, the V gene TRBV3-1 (or the pseudogene TRBV3-2); D might be TRBD1 (5 bases). The sample consisted of peripheral blood, taken on day 0 of AZD1222 vaccination. The CDR3 DNA follows: TGTGCCAGCAGCCACGCTCAGGGATTGCTGTACTTC. Residues: CASSHAQGLLYF.